Listed below are T cell receptor beta chains from one sample, sequenced in a study of cytomegalovirus exposure and HLA in healthy donors. Profiling relied on immunoSEQ multiplex PCR, and the TCRdb table lists in-frame clones only, not all of them. The sample shows approximately 90,000 clones, around 79% of them seen only once. The sequenced sample consisted of PBMCs. These receptors originate from a woman between 40 and 50 years old in good health and CMV-seronegative. Both conserved end residues are part of each CDR3. The D gene is left open where the match is weak. Not every row has a clone size; where given, it reads once, few, many or a size class.

D gene: .
V gene: TRBV5-4
J gene: TRBJ2-7
clone size: .
CDR3 protein: CASSSRQDRYEQYF
CDR3 DNA: TGTGCCAGCAGTTCCCGACAGGACCGCTACGAGCAGTACTTC

D gene: TRBD1
V gene: TRBV30
J gene: TRBJ2-7
clone size: .
CDR3 protein: CAGSLLLTGGEQYF
CDR3 DNA: TGTGCCGGATCACTGCTACTGACAGGGGGCGAGCAGTACTTC

D gene: TRBD2
V gene: TRBV28
J gene: TRBJ2-3
clone size: .
CDR3 protein: CASSLRAPSGVTDTQYF
CDR3 DNA: TGTGCCAGCAGCCTTAGGGCCCCTAGCGGGGTCACAGATACGCAGTATTTT

D gene: .
V gene: TRBV19
J gene: TRBJ1-2
clone size: .
CDR3 protein: CASSLQGRDYGYTF
CDR3 DNA: TGTGCCAGTAGCCTACAGGGTAGGGACTATGGCTACACCTTC

D gene: .
V gene: TRBV5-1
J gene: TRBJ1-1
clone size: .
CDR3 protein: CASSLNQGWTEAFF
CDR3 DNA: TGCGCCAGCAGCTTGAACCAGGGTTGGACTGAAGCTTTCTTT

D gene: .
V gene: TRBV7-9
J gene: TRBJ2-7
clone size: .
CDR3 protein: CASSPGGVEQYF
CDR3 DNA: TGTGCCAGCAGCCCAGGAGGGGTCGAGCAGTACTTC

D gene: .
V gene: TRBV7-9
J gene: TRBJ1-1
clone size: .
CDR3 protein: CASRARGGTEAFF
CDR3 DNA: TGTGCCAGCAGGGCACGGGGAGGTACTGAAGCTTTCTTT

D gene: .
V gene: TRBV19
J gene: TRBJ2-7
clone size: .
CDR3 protein: CASSTGGPTEQYF
CDR3 DNA: TGTGCCAGTAGTACCGGGGGTCCTACGGAGCAGTACTTC

D gene: TRBD1
V gene: TRBV7-9
J gene: TRBJ2-5
clone size: .
CDR3 protein: CASSRTGRQETQYF
CDR3 DNA: TGTGCCAGCAGCCGGACAGGGAGGCAAGAGACCCAGTACTTC

D gene: .
V gene: TRBV2
J gene: TRBJ1-1
clone size: once
CDR3 protein: CASSEVSAGVTEAFF
CDR3 DNA: TGTGCCAGCAGTGAAGTCTCGGCCGGGGTCACTGAAGCTTTCTTT

D gene: TRBD1
V gene: TRBV12-5
J gene: TRBJ1-6
clone size: .
CDR3 protein: CASGPGQGNSPLHF
CDR3 DNA: TGTGCTAGTGGCCCGGGACAGGGGAATTCACCCCTCCACTTT

D gene: TRBD2
V gene: TRBV5-1
J gene: TRBJ2-2
clone size: .
CDR3 protein: CASSLALLAGAGGSTGELFF
CDR3 DNA: TGCGCCAGCAGCTTGGCCTTACTAGCGGGGGCCGGAGGATCCACCGGGGAGCTGTTTTTT

D gene: TRBD1
V gene: TRBV5-1
J gene: TRBJ1-1
clone size: .
CDR3 protein: CASSLAVRGRNTEAFF
CDR3 DNA: TGCGCCAGCAGCTTGGCCGTCAGGGGGCGGAACACTGAAGCTTTCTTT

D gene: .
V gene: TRBV6-1
J gene: TRBJ1-1
clone size: .
CDR3 protein: CASSVQGSSTEAFF
CDR3 DNA: TGTGCCAGCAGTGTCCAGGGTTCGAGCACTGAAGCTTTCTTT

D gene: TRBD2
V gene: TRBV7-8
J gene: TRBJ2-7
clone size: .
CDR3 protein: CASSLQGGPYEQYF
CDR3 DNA: TGTGCCAGCAGCCTTCAGGGAGGGCCTTACGAGCAGTACTTC

D gene: TRBD1
V gene: TRBV5-1
J gene: TRBJ1-1
clone size: .
CDR3 protein: CASSYDRGSEAFF
CDR3 DNA: TGCGCCAGCAGCTACGACAGGGGTTCCGAAGCTTTCTTT

D gene: .
V gene: TRBV18
J gene: TRBJ1-1
clone size: .
CDR3 protein: CASSPAGIGTEAFF
CDR3 DNA: TGTGCCAGCTCACCAGCGGGGATTGGCACTGAAGCTTTCTTT

D gene: .
V gene: TRBV6-6
J gene: TRBJ1-3
clone size: .
CDR3 protein: CASSSPGNTIYF
CDR3 DNA: TGTGCCAGCAGTTCTCCCGGAAACACCATATATTTT

D gene: TRBD1
V gene: TRBV7-4
J gene: TRBJ1-5
clone size: .
CDR3 protein: CASSLEGDRGSCGNQPQHF
CDR3 DNA: TGTGCCAGCAGCTTAGAAGGGGACAGGGGGTCATGTGGCAATCAGCCCCAGCATTTT

D gene: .
V gene: TRBV2
J gene: TRBJ1-3
clone size: .
CDR3 protein: CASTQAQSGNTIYF
CDR3 DNA: TGTGCCAGCACCCAGGCCCAGTCTGGAAACACCATATATTTT

D gene: TRBD2
V gene: TRBV18
J gene: TRBJ2-2
clone size: .
CDR3 protein: CASSPLGSGRRNTGELFF
CDR3 DNA: TGTGCCAGCTCACCTCTAGGTAGCGGGAGGCGTAACACCGGGGAGCTGTTTTTT

D gene: TRBD2
V gene: TRBV5-1
J gene: TRBJ2-5
clone size: .
CDR3 protein: CASSQRGGGETQYF
CDR3 DNA: TGCGCCAGCAGCCAGCGGGGTGGTGGGGAGACCCAGTACTTC

D gene: .
V gene: TRBV7-2
J gene: TRBJ2-1
clone size: .
CDR3 protein: CASSLELAWGFF
CDR3 DNA: TGTGCCAGCAGCTTAGAATTAGCGTGGGGGTTCTTC

D gene: TRBD1
V gene: TRBV4-3
J gene: TRBJ1-2
clone size: .
CDR3 protein: CASSQGDRLFYGYTF
CDR3 DNA: TGCGCCAGCAGCCAAGGGGACAGGCTTTTCTATGGCTACACCTTC

D gene: TRBD1
V gene: TRBV7-2
J gene: TRBJ1-6
clone size: .
CDR3 protein: CASSLRFGQGGSPLHF
CDR3 DNA: TGTGCCAGCAGCTTAAGATTTGGGCAGGGGGGTTCACCCCTCCACTTT

D gene: .
V gene: TRBV2
J gene: TRBJ1-1
clone size: .
CDR3 protein: CASSEAPESSGTIRGNTEAFF
CDR3 DNA: TGTGCCAGCAGTGAAGCCCCCGAGAGTTCCGGGACAATTAGAGGGAACACTGAAGCTTTCTTT